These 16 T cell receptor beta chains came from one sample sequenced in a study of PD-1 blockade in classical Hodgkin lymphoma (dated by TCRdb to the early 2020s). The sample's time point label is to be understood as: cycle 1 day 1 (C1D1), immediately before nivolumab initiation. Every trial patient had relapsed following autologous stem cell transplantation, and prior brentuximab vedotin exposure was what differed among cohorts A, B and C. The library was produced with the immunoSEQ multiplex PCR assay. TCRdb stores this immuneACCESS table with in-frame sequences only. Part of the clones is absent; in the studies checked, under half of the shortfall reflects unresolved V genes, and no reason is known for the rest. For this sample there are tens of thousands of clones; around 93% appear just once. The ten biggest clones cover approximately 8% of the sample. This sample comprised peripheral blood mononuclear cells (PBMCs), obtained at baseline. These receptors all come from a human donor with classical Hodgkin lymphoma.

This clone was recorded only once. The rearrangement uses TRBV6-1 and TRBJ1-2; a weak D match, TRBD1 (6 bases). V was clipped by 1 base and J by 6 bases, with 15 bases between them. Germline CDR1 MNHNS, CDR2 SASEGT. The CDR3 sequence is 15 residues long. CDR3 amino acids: CASSEEPGARDGYTF. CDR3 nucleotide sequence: TGTGCCAGCAGTGAAGAACCAGGGGCGAGGGATGGCTACACCTTC.

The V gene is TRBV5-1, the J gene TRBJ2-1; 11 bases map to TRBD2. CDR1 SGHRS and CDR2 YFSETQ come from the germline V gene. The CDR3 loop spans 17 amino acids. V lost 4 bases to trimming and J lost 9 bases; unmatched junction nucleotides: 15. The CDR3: CASSKGVLAGGPGEQFF. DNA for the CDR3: TGCGCCAGCAGCAAAGGCGTTTTAGCGGGAGGGCCCGGTGAGCAGTTCTTC.

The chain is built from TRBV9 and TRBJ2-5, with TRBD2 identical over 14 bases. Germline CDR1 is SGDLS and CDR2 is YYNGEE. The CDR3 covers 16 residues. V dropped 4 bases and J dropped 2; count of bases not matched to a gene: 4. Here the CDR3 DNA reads TGTGCCAGCAGCTTTCGACTAGCGGGGGGGCAAGAGACCCAGTACTTC. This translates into CASSFRLAGGQETQYF.

The CDR3 DNA sequence: TGTGCCAGCAGGGGGTTACCTAATGAAAAACTGTTTTTT. Its translation: CASRGLPNEKLFF. The rearrangement links TRBV7-9 to TRBJ1-4; D not resolved. V was cut by 6 bases and J by 3 bases, with 8 bases left in between. Germline assignment: CDR1 SEHNR and CDR2 FQNEAQ (reference sequence). The CDR3 spans 13 residues.

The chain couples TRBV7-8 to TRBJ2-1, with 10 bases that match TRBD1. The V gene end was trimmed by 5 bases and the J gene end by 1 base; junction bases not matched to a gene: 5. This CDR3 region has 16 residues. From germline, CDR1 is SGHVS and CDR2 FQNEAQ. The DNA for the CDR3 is TGTGCCAGCAGCCCAGGACAGGGGGTATCCTACAATGAGCAGTTCTTC. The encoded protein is CASSPGQGVSYNEQFF.

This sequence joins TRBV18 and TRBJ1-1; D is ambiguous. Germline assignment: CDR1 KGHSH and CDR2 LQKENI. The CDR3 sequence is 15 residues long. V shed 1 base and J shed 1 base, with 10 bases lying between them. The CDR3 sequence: CASSPQNVRNTEAFF. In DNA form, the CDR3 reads TGTGCCAGCTCACCACAGAATGTGAGGAACACTGAAGCTTTCTTT.

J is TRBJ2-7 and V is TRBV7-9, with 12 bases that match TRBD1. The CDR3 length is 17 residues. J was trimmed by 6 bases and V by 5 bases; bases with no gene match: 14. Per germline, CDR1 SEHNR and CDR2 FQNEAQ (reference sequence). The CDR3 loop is CASSPTTPGTGGAEQYF. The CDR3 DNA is TGTGCCAGCAGCCCGACAACTCCCGGGACAGGGGGCGCCGAGCAGTACTTC.

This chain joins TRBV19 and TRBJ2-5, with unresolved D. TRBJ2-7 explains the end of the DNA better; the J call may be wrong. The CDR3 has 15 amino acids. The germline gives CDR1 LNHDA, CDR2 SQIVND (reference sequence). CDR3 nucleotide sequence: TGTGCCAGTAGTATCGGTAGGGCTAGCTCCTACGAGCAGTACTTC. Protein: CASSIGRASSYEQYF.

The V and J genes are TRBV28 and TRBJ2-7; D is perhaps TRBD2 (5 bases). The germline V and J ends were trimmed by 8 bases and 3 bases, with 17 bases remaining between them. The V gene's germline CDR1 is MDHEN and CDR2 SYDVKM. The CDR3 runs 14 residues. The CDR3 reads CASLSGIGNYEQYF. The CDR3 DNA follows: TGTGCCAGCCTCTCGGGGATAGGGAACTACGAGCAGTACTTC.

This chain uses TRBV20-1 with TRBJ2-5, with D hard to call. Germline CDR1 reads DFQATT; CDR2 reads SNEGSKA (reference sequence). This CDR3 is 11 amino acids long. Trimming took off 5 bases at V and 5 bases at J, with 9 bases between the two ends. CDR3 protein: CSASRAETQYF. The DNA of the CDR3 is TGCAGTGCTTCCCGGGCGGAGACCCAGTACTTC.

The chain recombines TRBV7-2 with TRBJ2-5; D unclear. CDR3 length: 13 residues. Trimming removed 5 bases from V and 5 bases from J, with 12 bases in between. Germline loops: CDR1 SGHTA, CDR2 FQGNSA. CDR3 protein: CASSHPYRETQYF. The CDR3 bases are TGTGCCAGCAGCCACCCCTATAGGGAGACCCAGTACTTC.

DNA for the CDR3: TGTGCCAGCAGTTACTCGAACCTGGGGGCCTACGAGCAGTACTTC. Its translation: CASSYSNLGAYEQYF. J is TRBJ2-7 and V is TRBV6-6, with D perhaps given as TRBD1 or TRBD2 (5 bases each). CDR1 and CDR2 from the germline V gene are MNHNY and SVGAGI (reference sequence). CDR3 length: 15 residues. The germline V and J ends were trimmed by 0 bases and 2 bases, with 11 bases remaining between them.

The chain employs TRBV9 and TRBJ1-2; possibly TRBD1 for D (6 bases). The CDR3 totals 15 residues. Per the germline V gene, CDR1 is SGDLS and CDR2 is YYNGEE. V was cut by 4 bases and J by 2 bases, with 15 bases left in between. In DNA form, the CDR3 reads TGTGCCAGCAGCCCTAGTAGAAGGGGGAACTATGGCTACACCTTC. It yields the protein CASSPSRRGNYGYTF.

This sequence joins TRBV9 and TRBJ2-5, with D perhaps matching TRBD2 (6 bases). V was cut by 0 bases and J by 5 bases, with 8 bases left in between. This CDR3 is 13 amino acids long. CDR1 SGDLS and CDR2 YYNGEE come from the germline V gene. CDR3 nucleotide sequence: TGTGCCAGCAGCGTAGGGGGGGAGGAGACCCAGTACTTC. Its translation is CASSVGGEETQYF.

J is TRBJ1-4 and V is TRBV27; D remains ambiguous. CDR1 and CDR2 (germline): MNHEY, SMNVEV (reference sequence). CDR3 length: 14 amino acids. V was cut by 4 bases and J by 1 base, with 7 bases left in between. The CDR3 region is CASSWSGTNEKLFF. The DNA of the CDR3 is TGTGCCAGCAGTTGGTCAGGAACTAATGAAAAACTGTTTTTT.

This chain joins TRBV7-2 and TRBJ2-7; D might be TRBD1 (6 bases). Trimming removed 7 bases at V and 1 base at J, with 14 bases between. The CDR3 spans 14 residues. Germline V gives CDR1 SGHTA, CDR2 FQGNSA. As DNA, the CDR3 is TGTGCCAGCATCGAGATACAGGGTTCCTACGAGCAGTACTTC. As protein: CASIEIQGSYEQYF.